Listed below are T cell receptor beta chains from one sample, sequenced in a study of CD8 T cells in ankylosing spondylitis. TCRdb itself ran the 5' RACE reads through MiXCR, one entry per CDR3 protein. The data show about 260,000 distinct CDR3 sequences, over 15% seen once. Input material: blood, either unsorted or a sorted T cell fraction (not recorded which). The origin of the receptors is a male donor with ankylosing spondylitis or in good health (not recorded which). CDR3s include the opening cysteine and the closing phenylalanine or tryptophan. A D gene is named only where the DNA matches it firmly. Expanded clones get a size class; other rows say once, few or many, or leave the size out.

TRBJ1-1 | few | . | TRBV11-2 | TGTGCCACGACCCTAGGGTTCACTGAAGCTTTCTTT | CATTLGFTEAFF
TRBJ2-3 | few | TRBD2 | TRBV20-1 | TGCAGTGCTAGGTCCGCTAGCGGGAGTACGTATACGCAGTATTTT | CSARSASGSTYTQYF
TRBJ2-1 | many | . | TRBV20-1 | TGCAGTGCTAGTTCCCCCGACAATGAGCAGTTCTTC | CSASSPDNEQFF
TRBJ2-3 | few | TRBD2 | TRBV5-1 | TGCGCCAGCAGCTTGGGACTAGCGGGGGCAGTCCTATCCACAGATACGCAGTATTTT | CASSLGLAGAVLSTDTQYF
TRBJ2-3 | few | . | TRBV27 | TGTGCCAGCAGGCCCACTAGCACAGATACGCAGTATTTT | CASRPTSTDTQYF
TRBJ2-1 | . | . | TRBV12-3/TRBV12-4 | TGTGCCAGCAGCTTAAGCGCCCGGAATGAGCAGTTCTTC | CASSLSARNEQFF
TRBJ2-1 | . | TRBD1 | TRBV5-1 | TGCGCCAGCAGCCTGGGGCGCCCGGGACAGTGGAATGAGCAGTTCTTC | CASSLGRPGQWNEQFF
TRBJ1-6 | few | . | TRBV3-1 | TGTGCCAGCAGCCTAGGGACGGAACATTCACCCCTCCACTTT | CASSLGTEHSPLHF
TRBJ2-3 | few | . | TRBV29-1 | TGCAGCGCTAAAACCTGGGGCACAGATACGCAGTATTTT | CSAKTWGTDTQYF
TRBJ2-1 | many | TRBD1 | TRBV15 | TGTGCCACTCTGGACAGGGCTGTTGCGGGCAATGAGCAGTTCTTC | CATLDRAVAGNEQFF
TRBJ2-2 | . | TRBD2 | TRBV20-1 | TGCAGTGCTAGAGCTTCGGGGGGCGGGGGGCACACCGGGGAGCTGTTTTTT | CSARASGGGGHTGELFF
TRBJ2-3 | . | TRBD1 | TRBV24-1 | TGTGCCACCAGTGAACAGGGGGTCATTGGTACAGATACGCAGTATTTT | CATSEQGVIGTDTQYF
TRBJ2-3 | . | TRBD2 | TRBV10-3 | TGTGCCATCAGTGGGGCCCCATTTAGCGGGGGGTCAGATACGCAGTATTTT | CAISGAPFSGGSDTQYF
TRBJ2-3 | . | . | TRBV20-1 | TGCAGTGCTATACGGAGCAGGGGCGATTTTAATACGCAGTATTTT | CSAIRSRGDFNTQYF
TRBJ2-5 | . | TRBD2 | TRBV12-3/TRBV12-4 | TGTGCCAGCAGTTTAGTCCTAGCGGGGAAGGAGACCCAGTACTTC | CASSLVLAGKETQYF
TRBJ2-5 | . | . | TRBV5-1 | TGCGCCAGCAGCTTGGATGGGAGAGGCAAGGAAGAGACCCAGTACTTC | CASSLDGRGKEETQYF
TRBJ2-5 | . | . | TRBV5-1 | TGCGCCAGCAGCCCTCTCCTCGACTTCGAAGAGACCCAGTACTTC | CASSPLLDFEETQYF
TRBJ2-6 | once | . | TRBV12-3/TRBV12-4 | TGTGCCAGCACTAAACAGGGCTCTGGGGCCAACGTCCTGACTTTC | CASTKQGSGANVLTF
TRBJ1-1 | few | . | TRBV20-1 | TGCAGTGCTAGAGCCGGGGAGGGGCCCACTGAAGCTTTCTTT | CSARAGEGPTEAFF
TRBJ2-3 | . | . | TRBV29-1 | TGCAGCGTTCTGCCGGCAGATACGCAGTATTTT | CSVLPADTQYF
TRBJ2-5 | . | TRBD2 | TRBV7-2 | TGTGCCAGCAGCTTACTTGCGGGGGGGGAAGAGACCCAGTACTTC | CASSLLAGGEETQYF
TRBJ1-6 | few | . | TRBV5-5 | TGTGCCAGCAGCTTGGATACAGGTAGCATTGCTTCACCCCTCCACTTT | CASSLDTGSIASPLHF
TRBJ1-1 | . | TRBD1 | TRBV11-2 | TGTGCCAGCCATACCCTGCGGGACAGGGTACTTGAAGCTTTCTTT | CASHTLRDRVLEAFF
TRBJ1-3 | many | . | TRBV12-3/TRBV12-4 | TGTGCCAGCAGTTTCCCGGGGTCTGGAAACACCATATATTTT | CASSFPGSGNTIYF
TRBJ1-1 | once | . | TRBV7-2 | TGTGCCAGCAGCTGGGGGGTTCTGAACACTGAAGCTTTCTTT | CASSWGVLNTEAFF
TRBJ1-5 | . | TRBD1 | TRBV20-1 | TGCAGTGCTAGCGGGAGCAGGGGGAATCAGCCCCAGCATTTT | CSASGSRGNQPQHF
TRBJ2-1 | . | . | TRBV6-5 | TGTGCCAGCAGTTACTCACAGCAGCAGTTCTTC | CASSYSQQQFF
TRBJ2-4 | few | . | TRBV28 | TGTGCCAGCAGTCCAACAGTCAGCGGTGGGGCCAAAAACATTCAGTACTTC | CASSPTVSGGAKNIQYF
TRBJ1-5 | . | . | TRBV7-3 | TGTGCCAGCAGCTTAAAACAGGGAGGGGGCAATCAGCCCCAGCATTTT | CASSLKQGGGNQPQHF
TRBJ1-1 | many | . | TRBV5-5 | TGTGCCAGCAGCTTGGGGGTAATTAGGATGAACACTGAAGCTTTCTTT | CASSLGVIRMNTEAFF
TRBJ2-5 | many | . | TRBV20-1 | TGCAGTGCTAGAGATAGGGGATCTTTCCCGACCCAGTACTTC | CSARDRGSFPTQYF
TRBJ2-3 | . | TRBD1 | TRBV10-3 | TGTGCCATCAGTGGCACGCTCGGACAGGTTCTTGGCACAGATACGCAGTATTTT | CAISGTLGQVLGTDTQYF
TRBJ2-5 | few | TRBD1 | TRBV7-9 | TGTGCCAGCAGCTTGGGACAGGGCATACCGTACCAAGAGACCCAGTACTTC | CASSLGQGIPYQETQYF
TRBJ2-1 | . | . | TRBV28 | TGTGTCAGCAGTTTCTCGGGAGTGTCCTACAATGAGCAGTTCTTC | CVSSFSGVSYNEQFF
TRBJ1-2 | . | . | TRBV5-1 | TGCGCCAGCAGTCCAACGGTTGGAGCTAACTATGGCTACACCTTC | CASSPTVGANYGYTF
TRBJ1-1 | few | . | TRBV15 | TGTGCCACCAGCAGAGATGCCCTTAACAGTGGAAACACTGAAGCTTTCTTT | CATSRDALNSGNTEAFF
TRBJ2-3 | . | . | TRBV15 | TGTGCCACCAGCAGAGGCGAGAGCACAGATACGCAGTATTTT | CATSRGESTDTQYF
TRBJ1-1 | . | . | TRBV5-1 | TGCGCCAGCAGCTTGACAGTCAGGAACACTGAAGCTTTCTTT | CASSLTVRNTEAFF
TRBJ1-5 | few | . | TRBV12-3/TRBV12-4 | TGTGCCAGCAGTCCCTCACGAGGGCCCTATCAGCCCCAGCATTTT | CASSPSRGPYQPQHF
TRBJ2-3 | few | TRBD2 | TRBV20-1 | TGCAGTGCTGCGAAGGCTAGCGGAGCCACAGATACGCAGTATTTT | CSAAKASGATDTQYF
TRBJ2-3 | . | . | TRBV18 | TGTGCCAGCTCACCACCCCTACTTGTCGAGGCAGATACGCAGTATTTT | CASSPPLLVEADTQYF
TRBJ1-1 | . | . | TRBV12-3/TRBV12-4 | TGTGCCAGCAGCTCAACAACGAACACTGAAGCTTTCTTT | CASSSTTNTEAFF